A selection of T cell receptor beta chains follows, all from one sample in a study of blood T cell dynamics during melanoma immunotherapy. Here immunoSEQ multiplex PCR was the method, and the copy in TCRdb shows in-frame clones only, minus some. The sample contains more than 3,000 clones, roughly 90% of which appear only once. The source material was effector memory CD8+ T cells from blood, sampled from a patient treated with checkpoint blockade. These receptors were taken from a human donor with melanoma. The CDR3 runs from the conserved cysteine through the conserved F or W. Each record gives: J gene, D gene, V gene, clone size, CDR3 DNA, CDR3 protein. A D gene is named only where the DNA matches it firmly. The listing skips clone size in some rows; elsewhere it reads once, few, many or a size class.

J gene: TRBJ1-4; D gene: .; V gene: TRBV23-1; clone size: .; CDR3 DNA: TGCGCCAGCAGTCAATCGATGGGGGTCCCTAATGAAAAACTGTTTTTT; CDR3 protein: CASSQSMGVPNEKLFF
J gene: TRBJ2-7; D gene: .; V gene: TRBV29-1; clone size: .; CDR3 DNA: TGCAGCGTTGAAGACGAGTCCCCCTACGAGCAGTACTTC; CDR3 protein: CSVEDESPYEQYF
J gene: TRBJ2-3; D gene: .; V gene: TRBV11-2; clone size: .; CDR3 DNA: TGTGCCAGCAGCCCCGGACTAAGTCTCACAGATACGCAGTATTTT; CDR3 protein: CASSPGLSLTDTQYF
J gene: TRBJ2-5; D gene: .; V gene: TRBV9; clone size: .; CDR3 DNA: TGTGCCAGCAGCGTAGCGGATTTCCAAGAGACCCAGTACTTC; CDR3 protein: CASSVADFQETQYF
J gene: TRBJ2-7; D gene: .; V gene: TRBV2; clone size: few; CDR3 DNA: TGTGCCAGCAGAGGGGGACTAATGAGCTCCTACGAGCAGTACTTC; CDR3 protein: CASRGGLMSSYEQYF
J gene: TRBJ2-1; D gene: TRBD2; V gene: TRBV19; clone size: .; CDR3 DNA: TGTGCCAGTACCGCTATAGCGGGACCCTACAATGAGCAGTTCTTC; CDR3 protein: CASTAIAGPYNEQFF
J gene: TRBJ2-7; D gene: TRBD2; V gene: TRBV4-1; clone size: .; CDR3 DNA: TGCGCCAGCAGCCAAGTCGGGGGGGAGTACGAGCAGTACTTC; CDR3 protein: CASSQVGGEYEQYF
J gene: TRBJ2-1; D gene: TRBD2; V gene: TRBV9; clone size: .; CDR3 DNA: TGTGCCAGCAGCGCCACTAGCGGGGGAGAGGGCAATGAGCAGTTCTTC; CDR3 protein: CASSATSGGEGNEQFF
J gene: TRBJ2-7; D gene: .; V gene: TRBV4-1; clone size: .; CDR3 DNA: TGCGCCAGCAGCCATCTGGACAGCCAGCCCTACGAGCAGTACTTC; CDR3 protein: CASSHLDSQPYEQYF
J gene: TRBJ2-7; D gene: TRBD1; V gene: TRBV27; clone size: .; CDR3 DNA: TGTGCCAGCACCTTGACAGGGGTTGGCGAGCAGTACTTC; CDR3 protein: CASTLTGVGEQYF
J gene: TRBJ2-3; D gene: .; V gene: TRBV27; clone size: .; CDR3 DNA: TGTGCCAGCAGTTTAGGGATAGCAGATACGCAGTATTTT; CDR3 protein: CASSLGIADTQYF
J gene: TRBJ2-6; D gene: .; V gene: TRBV7-9; clone size: .; CDR3 DNA: TGTGCCAGCAGCACGGGACGGGCGAGGGGGGCCAACGTCCTGACTTTC; CDR3 protein: CASSTGRARGANVLTF
J gene: TRBJ2-7; D gene: .; V gene: TRBV4-1; clone size: .; CDR3 DNA: TGCGCCAGCAGCCAGAAGGCGTCCGAAACGCTCCACGAGCAGTACTTC; CDR3 protein: CASSQKASETLHEQYF
J gene: TRBJ2-3; D gene: .; V gene: TRBV29-1; clone size: .; CDR3 DNA: TGCAGCGTTGATCGGAGGGCCGGCACAGATACGCAGTATTTT; CDR3 protein: CSVDRRAGTDTQYF
J gene: TRBJ2-1; D gene: .; V gene: TRBV11-2; clone size: .; CDR3 DNA: TGTGCCAGCAGCTTAGGAGACAATGAGCAGTTCTTC; CDR3 protein: CASSLGDNEQFF
J gene: TRBJ2-7; D gene: .; V gene: TRBV9; clone size: .; CDR3 DNA: TGTGCCAGCAGCGTAGTGTGTTACGAGCAGTACTTC; CDR3 protein: CASSVVCYEQYF
J gene: TRBJ1-2; D gene: .; V gene: TRBV4-3; clone size: .; CDR3 DNA: TGCGCCAGCAGCCAAGTCTTAGGTTCTACGGGGGCGAACTATGGCTACACCTTC; CDR3 protein: CASSQVLGSTGANYGYTF
J gene: TRBJ2-7; D gene: .; V gene: TRBV28; clone size: .; CDR3 DNA: TGTGCCAGCAGCGCTCTAGCCGGATTCGGCGAGCAGTACTTC; CDR3 protein: CASSALAGFGEQYF
J gene: TRBJ2-7; D gene: .; V gene: TRBV2; clone size: .; CDR3 DNA: TGTGCCAGCAGTGAAAGGCTCAGCTCCTACGAGCAGTACTTC; CDR3 protein: CASSERLSSYEQYF
J gene: TRBJ2-3; D gene: .; V gene: TRBV7-2; clone size: .; CDR3 DNA: TGTGCCAGCAGCTTCCCGAAAGACTCTCTGGGGACAGATACGCAGTATTTT; CDR3 protein: CASSFPKDSLGTDTQYF
J gene: TRBJ1-5; D gene: .; V gene: TRBV27; clone size: .; CDR3 DNA: TGTGCCAGCAGTTTGGCTCATAGCAATCAGCCCCAGCATTTT; CDR3 protein: CASSLAHSNQPQHF
J gene: TRBJ2-7; D gene: .; V gene: TRBV29-1; clone size: once; CDR3 DNA: TGCAGCGTTGAAGAGACAGGACACCCCTACGAGCAGTACTTC; CDR3 protein: CSVEETGHPYEQYF
J gene: TRBJ2-3; D gene: .; V gene: TRBV27; clone size: .; CDR3 DNA: TGTGCCAGCAGTTTATCGTCAGCCATATCCTTCACAGATACGCAGTATTTT; CDR3 protein: CASSLSSAISFTDTQYF
J gene: TRBJ2-2; D gene: TRBD2; V gene: TRBV11-2; clone size: .; CDR3 DNA: TGTGCCAGCAGCTCCCCCCTTGGGGGGGGCACCGGGGAGCTGTTTTTT; CDR3 protein: CASSSPLGGGTGELFF
J gene: TRBJ2-7; D gene: TRBD1; V gene: TRBV9; clone size: .; CDR3 DNA: TGTGCCAGCAGCGTAGCAGGGGGTCAGGACGAGCAGTACTTC; CDR3 protein: CASSVAGGQDEQYF
J gene: TRBJ2-5; D gene: .; V gene: TRBV19; clone size: .; CDR3 DNA: TGTGCCAGTAGTATCTCATTAAGTTCTCCGGCCCAGTACTTC; CDR3 protein: CASSISLSSPAQYF
J gene: TRBJ2-3; D gene: .; V gene: TRBV2; clone size: .; CDR3 DNA: TGTGCCAGCAGTGAATCGAGGGAGTACCTTAGGCGGCCGCAGTATTTT; CDR3 protein: CASSESREYLRRPQYF
J gene: TRBJ1-1; D gene: .; V gene: TRBV19; clone size: .; CDR3 DNA: TGTGCCAGTAGTATCGGACCGACTGAAGCTTTCTTT; CDR3 protein: CASSIGPTEAFF
J gene: TRBJ2-2; D gene: TRBD1; V gene: TRBV5-1; clone size: .; CDR3 DNA: TGCGCCAGCAGCTTCACAGGGGGGAACACCGGGGAGCTGTTTTTT; CDR3 protein: CASSFTGGNTGELFF
J gene: TRBJ2-7; D gene: .; V gene: TRBV28; clone size: .; CDR3 DNA: TGTGCCAGCAGTTTAGCAGGGGTCTACGAGCAGTACTTC; CDR3 protein: CASSLAGVYEQYF
J gene: TRBJ1-6; D gene: .; V gene: TRBV9; clone size: .; CDR3 DNA: TGTGCCAGCAGCCTGCAGGGAAATAATTCACCCCTCCACTTT; CDR3 protein: CASSLQGNNSPLHF
J gene: TRBJ2-3; D gene: .; V gene: TRBV14; clone size: .; CDR3 DNA: TGTGCCAGCAGCCAAGTCCCAGGGGTAATAGATACGCAGTATTTT; CDR3 protein: CASSQVPGVIDTQYF
J gene: TRBJ1-2; D gene: .; V gene: TRBV6-5; clone size: .; CDR3 DNA: TGTGCCAGCATCCAGACTCCTAACTATGGCTACACCTTC; CDR3 protein: CASIQTPNYGYTF